This T cell receptor (beta chain) was captured in a study of blood T cell repertoires in COVID-19. In the original workflow: Scientists estimated how many nucleated cells there were by amplifying reference gene primers. Measured with immunoSEQ multiplex PCR; TCRdb has only the in-frame clones, and not every one. The DNA gave D and trimming, while V, J and clone size come from that table. The table has about 220,000 clones, about 87% seen once; the top ten hold under 3%. Participant age was roughly 18 to 89 years, and participants resided in 24 US areas. Assignments of participants to cohorts depended upon their own reported clinical history. Donors in Cohort 3 counted as recovered after two negative PCRs, clearance, or symptom resolution. The clonotype originates from a woman aged 25-40 years who had recovered from COVID-19. Sequences were obtained from PBMCs or T cells enriched from blood (not recorded which).

CDR3 residues: CASSRGSRETQYF. The CDR3 nucleotides are TGTGCCAGCAGCCGCGGTAGTAGAGAGACCCAGTACTTC. This rearrangement joins TRBV5-4 to TRBJ2-5; D ambiguous. This CDR3 comprises 13 residues. Germline V lookup: CDR1 SGHNT, CDR2 YYREEE (reference sequence). Trimming pared 4 bases from V and 4 bases from J, leaving 11 bases between.